This entry features one T cell receptor (beta chain) sequence. Its specificity is not known. Quantitative 5'-RACE with molecular barcodes produced the TCR beta libraries. A single record per CDR3 protein comes from TCRdb applying MiXCR to the 5' RACE reads. The data hold just over 300,000 distinct CDR3 sequences, with less than 25% observed a single time. This specimen belongs to a study of CD8 T cells in ankylosing spondylitis. Study-wide points: CD8+ by phenotype, disease-linked clones were relatively rare in peripheral blood. Ankylosing spondylitis blood appeared to carry a characteristic TCR beta motif of seven to nine highly homologous variants.

V lost 0 bases and J lost 5, with 4 bases in between. Germline V gives CDR1 LNHNV, CDR2 YYDKDF (reference sequence). The CDR3 contains 12 residues. Sequenced material: blood, either unsorted or a sorted T cell fraction (not recorded which). This receptor was identified in a female donor with ankylosing spondylitis or in good health (not recorded which). The chain joins TRBV15 to TRBJ1-2; D is ambiguous. The CDR3 sequence: CATSRDQYGYTF. DNA of the CDR3: TGTGCCACCAGCAGAGATCAATATGGCTACACCTTC.